This T cell receptor beta chain was observed in a study of response to subunit inactivated influenza vaccine. Study-level findings and limits: The authors offered the suggestion that each seasonal influenza vaccination recruits few new T cells.

Regarding this clonotype: Its specificity is not known.

TCRdb re-called the RT-PCR reads with MiXCR, one entry per CDR3 protein. The sample contains roughly 760,000 distinct CDR3 sequences, 21% of which appear only once. Germline V gene sequence: CDR1 DFQATT, CDR2 SNEGSKA (reference sequence). The CDR3 sequence is 13 residues long. The chain joins TRBV20-1 to TRBJ2-1; D is perhaps TRBD2 (6 bases). The source was PBMCs from blood, collected less than 6 days after vaccination. The origin of this receptor is a man aged 45-65 years who received an inactivated influenza vaccine. The CDR3 DNA sequence: TGCAATCCGCTCGGGCGGGGACACAATGAGCAGTTCTTC. Amino acid sequence: CNPLGRGHNEQFF.